The T cell receptor beta chain described here comes from a study of blood T cell repertoires in COVID-19. The protocol was immunoSEQ multiplex PCR, while the TCRdb copy is restricted to in-frame clones and leaves out a portion. Among about 280,000 clones, around 85% were seen once, and the ten largest hold about 6.1%. Participants were aged about 18 to 90 years, lived in some 23 US areas, and enrolled virtually. Cohort placement rested on clinical history that participants reported themselves. Sequencing was done on a sample of PBMCs or T cells enriched from blood (not recorded which). The source is a woman aged 40 to 50 who had recovered from COVID-19.

This chain's CDR3 is CASSTAGYEQYF. CDR3 sequence (DNA): TGTGCCAGCAGTACGGCGGGCTACGAGCAGTACTTC. The chain joins TRBV2 to TRBJ2-7, with a tentative D call TRBD2 (5 bases). Germline V gene sequence: CDR1 SNHLY, CDR2 FYNNEI. Trimming shortened V by 5 bases and J by 3 bases, and 8 bases separated the two germline ends. This CDR3 contains 12 residues.